This TCR beta chain comes out of a study of spatial heterogeneity in lung cancer (dated by TCRdb to the late 2010s). For the study in its entirety: Beta-chain transcripts were consistently detected in greater numbers than alpha-chain transcripts, which likely reflects a higher abundance of beta-chain transcripts. In the raw uncorrected reads, each unique combination of TCR and UMI appeared more than ten times on average. The study quantitatively compared TCR alpha and beta repertoires across multiple tumor regions, matched nontumor lung and blood in non-small cell lung cancer. Nonsynonymous mutation counts, determined by whole-exome sequencing of tumor tissue, were related to features of the TCR repertoire. At surgery, some 220 tumor regions, roughly 63 matched nontumor lung samples and 56 PBMC samples were TCR-sequenced for both alpha and beta chains. The paper's findings and limits, for the study overall: Confirming at a functional level the hypothesis that regional TCRs recognize regional mutations was considered to require additional single-cell paired TCR alpha and beta sequencing. Ubiquitous expanded tumor TCRs were found in blood more often at tumor resection than at routine follow-up.

After removal of 3 bases from V and 2 bases from J, the junction retains 18 bases not matched to a gene. The CDR3 runs 20 residues from the cysteine to the phenylalanine. The entry retains the CDR3 DNA only, 60 bases that are in frame from base 1. CDR1 and CDR2, looked up from the germline V gene (reference sequence), are SEHNR and FQNEAQ. The sample's time point, from its label and the paper: sample taken at primary tumor resection. Without any cell sorting, TCR sequencing was performed on whole RNA extracted either from tumor and nontumor lung tissue or from cryopreserved PBMC samples. Donors were 72 patients with early-stage, untreated non-small cell lung cancer from the lung TRACERx cohort. A patient was chosen for TCR sequencing only when enough RNA was available from at least two tumor regions. This clonotype was observed many times. The specificity of this receptor is unknown. Within one base of it there is no much larger clone, and no base qualities were kept.

Library preparation was by 5' RACE. The instrument was a NextSeq 500. In the TCR library protocol, a unique molecular identifier was attached to each TCR cDNA molecule so that PCR and sequencing errors could be corrected. The original methods were these. TCR identification, UMI-based error correction and CDR3 extraction were performed with Decombinator tools. Expanded TCRs were defined as those above a frequency of 2 per 1,000, corresponding to the top 1% of the tumor frequency distribution. Rényi diversity was computed with the R vegan package after subsampling each repertoire 100 times to 5,000 TCRs. CDR3 similarity networks were constructed using string-kernel similarity of amino acid triplets, with links drawn between CDR3s whose pairwise similarity was above 0.82. TCRdb handled the public reads itself, with Q25 trimming in fastp and clone calling in MiXCR, and kept productive beta chains. One record per CDR3 amino acid sequence lists the most common genes and DNA. These V and J calls derive from TCRdb rather than the authors' analysis. This sample comprises tens of thousands of distinct CDR3 sequences, approximately 5.7% of them detected only once. Clones ranked in the top ten supply over 8.5% of the sample.

The receptor was isolated from a male donor with early-stage non-small cell lung cancer. This sequence uses TRBV7-9 and TRBJ2-3, with TRBD1 identical over 9 junction bases. The sample was PBMCs, taken at surgery. The DNA reads TGTGCCAGCAGCTTTCCACCAGCCGCGAAAGGGACAGGGCCCACAGATACGCAGTATTTT. Its translation reads: CASSFPPAAKGTGPTDTQYF. With the portions outside the CDR3 filled from the reference TRBV7-9 and TRBJ2-3 genes, the complete variable region becomes DTGVSQNPRHKITKRGQNVTFRCDPISEHNRLYWYRQTLGQGPEFLTYFQNEAQLEKSRLLSDRFSAERPKGSFSTLEIQRTEQGDSAMYLCASSFPPAAKGTGPTDTQYFGPGTRLTVL.